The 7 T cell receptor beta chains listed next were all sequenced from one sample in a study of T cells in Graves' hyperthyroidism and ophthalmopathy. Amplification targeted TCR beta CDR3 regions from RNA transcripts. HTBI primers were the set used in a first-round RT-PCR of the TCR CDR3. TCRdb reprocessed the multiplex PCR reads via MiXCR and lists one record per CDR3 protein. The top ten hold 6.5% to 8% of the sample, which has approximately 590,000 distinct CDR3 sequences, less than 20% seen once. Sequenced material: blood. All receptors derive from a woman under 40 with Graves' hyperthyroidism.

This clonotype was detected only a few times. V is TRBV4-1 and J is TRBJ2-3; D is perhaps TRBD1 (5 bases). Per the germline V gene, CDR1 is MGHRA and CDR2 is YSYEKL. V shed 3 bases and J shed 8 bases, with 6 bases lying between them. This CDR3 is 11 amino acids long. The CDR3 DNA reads TGCGCCAGCAGCCACCAGGGTACGCAGTATTTT. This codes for CASSHQGTQYF.

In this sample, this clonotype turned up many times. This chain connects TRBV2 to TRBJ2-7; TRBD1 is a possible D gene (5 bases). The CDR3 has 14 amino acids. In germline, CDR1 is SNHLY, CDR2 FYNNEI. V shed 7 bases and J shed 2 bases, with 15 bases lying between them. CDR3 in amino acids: CASTADRRAYEQYF. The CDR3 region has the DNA TGTGCCAGCACCGCAGATCGCAGGGCCTACGAGCAGTACTTC.

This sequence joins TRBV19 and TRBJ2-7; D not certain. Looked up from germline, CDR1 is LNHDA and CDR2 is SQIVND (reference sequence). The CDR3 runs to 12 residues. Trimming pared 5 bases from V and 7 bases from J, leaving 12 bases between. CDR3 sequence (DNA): TGTGCCAGTAGTGGGTCCCAATGGGAGCAGTACTTC. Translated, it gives CASSGSQWEQYF. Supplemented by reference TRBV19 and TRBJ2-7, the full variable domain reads DGGITQSPKYLFRKEGQNVTLSCEQNLNHDAMYWYRQDPGQGLRLIYYSQIVNDFQKGDIAEGYSVSREKKESFPLTVTSAQKNPTAFYLCASSGSQWEQYFGPGTRLTVT.

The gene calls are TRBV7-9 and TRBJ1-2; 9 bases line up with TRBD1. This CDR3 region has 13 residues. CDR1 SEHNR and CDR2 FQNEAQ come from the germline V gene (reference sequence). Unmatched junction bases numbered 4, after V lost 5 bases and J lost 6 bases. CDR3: CASSTTGGDGYTF. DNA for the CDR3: TGTGCCAGCAGCACTACAGGGGGCGATGGCTACACCTTC.

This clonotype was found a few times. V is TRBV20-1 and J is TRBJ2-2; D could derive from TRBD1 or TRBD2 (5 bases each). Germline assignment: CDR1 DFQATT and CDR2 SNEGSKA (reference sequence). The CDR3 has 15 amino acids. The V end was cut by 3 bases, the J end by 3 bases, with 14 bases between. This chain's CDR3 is CSASPGAEDTGELFF. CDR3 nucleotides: TGCAGTGCTAGCCCCGGGGCGGAAGACACCGGGGAGCTGTTTTTT.

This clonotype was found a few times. The DNA for the CDR3 is TGTGCCAGCACCAAAGCCGGACAGGCCGCCGGGGAGCTGTTTTTT. As protein: CASTKAGQAAGELFF. The chain uses TRBV7-9 and TRBJ2-2; 7 bases match TRBD1. The CDR3 totals 15 residues. Germline-derived CDR1 and CDR2 are SEHNR and FQNEAQ (reference sequence). The V segment lost 7 bases and the J segment 6 bases; nucleotides outside the gene matches: 11.

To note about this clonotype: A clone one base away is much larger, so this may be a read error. The CDR3 DNA reads as TGTGCCGTCAGCCGGTCTAGCGGGAGGGGCACAGATACGCAGTATTTT. Translation: CAVSRSSGRGTDTQYF. The chain employs TRBV10-3 and TRBJ2-3, with 12 bases aligning to TRBD2. The CDR3 has 16 residues. Germline CDR1 reads ENHRY; CDR2 reads SYGVKD.